The 29 T cell receptor beta chains listed next were all sequenced from one sample in a study of PD-L1 blockade in urothelial cancer. Assay used: immunoSEQ multiplex PCR; TCRdb lists only in-frame clones, some missing. The sample lists fewer than 45,000 clones; roughly 87% were seen once. Specimen: PBMCs, collected around atezolizumab (anti-PD-L1) treatment. The receptors were gathered from a man between 65 and 85 years old with urothelial cancer.

J is TRBJ2-3 and V is TRBV30, with 12 bases aligning to TRBD2. CDR3 size: 16 residues. The germline gives CDR1 GTSNPN, CDR2 SVGIG (reference sequence). V shed 1 base and J 1 base; nucleotides not matched to a gene: 3. CDR3 sequence (DNA): TGTGCCTGGAGTGCCCCTAGCGGGGGGGGCACAGATACGCAGTATTTT. Translated: CAWSAPSGGGTDTQYF.

The rearrangement uses TRBV7-2 and TRBJ2-7; no clear D. This CDR3 has 13 amino acids. V was clipped by 2 bases and J by 4 bases, with 9 bases between them. The germline gives CDR1 SGHTA, CDR2 FQGNSA. The CDR3, as DNA: TGTGCCAGCAGCTTACAGGTCCCTTACGAGCAGTACTTC. It specifies CASSLQVPYEQYF.

This chain connects TRBV6-4 to TRBJ2-3; D call uncertain. CDR3 length equals 13 residues. Germline V gene sequence: CDR1 MRHNA, CDR2 SNTAGT. Trimming left V 3 bases short and J 4 bases short, with 8 bases between. Here the CDR3 reads CASSESLPDTQYF. As DNA, the CDR3 is TGTGCCAGCAGTGAGTCCCTTCCAGATACGCAGTATTTT.

The V call is TRBV25-1, the J call TRBJ2-7, with 14 bases identical to TRBD2. Trimming took 6 bases from V and 2 from J; bases not matched to a gene: 6. The CDR3 sequence is 16 residues long. Germline CDR1 reads MGHDK; CDR2 reads SYGVNS. In nucleotides, the CDR3 is TGTGCCAGCAGCAAAGGGACTAGCGGGGGCACCTACGAGCAGTACTTC. This gives the protein CASSKGTSGGTYEQYF.

The chain employs TRBV30 and TRBJ1-2; 8 bases are shared with TRBD1. The CDR3 has 14 residues. V lost 5 bases to trimming and J lost 5 bases; unmatched junction nucleotides: 10. CDR1 GTSNPN and CDR2 SVGIG come from the germline V gene (reference sequence). In DNA, the CDR3 is TGTGCCTGGTGGACAGGGAGGATTGGGTATGGCTACACCTTC. Protein: CAWWTGRIGYGYTF.

This chain links TRBV7-2 with TRBJ2-4; D perhaps matches TRBD2 (6 bases). The V gene's germline CDR1 is SGHTA and CDR2 FQGNSA. V was pared by 1 base and J by 7 bases, with 11 bases between. This CDR3 is built from 14 residues. The CDR3 loop reads CASSLGGAPNIQYF. For the CDR3, the DNA is TGTGCCAGCAGCTTAGGCGGGGCGCCGAACATTCAGTACTTC.

The chain couples TRBV19 to TRBJ1-4; the match to TRBD1 covers 10 bases. CDR3 length: 16 residues. V trimming: 7 bases; J trimming: 13 bases; junction bases outside the gene matches: 18. Germline V gives CDR1 LNHDA, CDR2 SQIVND (reference sequence). The CDR3 loop reads CASKKGTGDRFGGLFF. CDR3 DNA: TGTGCCAGTAAGAAGGGGACAGGGGACCGATTCGGGGGACTGTTTTTT.

The CDR3 region has the DNA TGCGCCAGCAGCTTGGGGCGGGGCGGGTCCTACGAGCAGTACTTC. Translation: CASSLGRGGSYEQYF. This chain joins TRBV5-1 and TRBJ2-7; TRBD2 might be the D (6 bases). Germline V lookup: CDR1 SGHRS, CDR2 YFSETQ. Trimming took 0 bases from V and 1 from J, leaving 11 bases between them. The CDR3 extends over 15 amino acids.

This chain joins TRBV11-2 and TRBJ2-7; D perhaps matches TRBD2 (7 bases). This CDR3 comprises 15 residues. Germline CDR1 is SGHAT and CDR2 is FQNNGV. V was shortened by 1 base and J by 2 bases, with 12 bases between the two germline ends. The CDR3 DNA is TGTGCCAGCAGCTTAGGGGGGCGGGGGCCCTACGAGCAGTACTTC. It translates to CASSLGGRGPYEQYF.

This clone turned up a few times. Relative to the germline gene, one junction end is altered; a read error may explain this. The genes are TRBV10-3 and TRBJ2-7; 7 bases fit TRBD1. Germline loops: CDR1 ENHRY, CDR2 SYGVKD. This CDR3 region has 17 residues. CDR3 protein: CAISESFRTGLSDEEYF. CDR3 sequence (DNA): TGTGCCATCAGTGAGTCGTTTCGGACAGGTCTTTCGGACGAGGAGTACTTC.

V usage is TRBV5-1 and J usage is TRBJ2-5; TRBD2 is a possible D gene (5 bases). V was pared by 0 bases and J by 1 base, with 13 bases between. Germline V gene lookup returns CDR1 SGHRS and CDR2 YFSETQ. The CDR3 loop spans 16 amino acids. CDR3 nucleotide sequence: TGCGCCAGCAGCTTGGGAAGCGGCAGATCCCAAGAGACCCAGTACTTC. The encoded protein is CASSLGSGRSQETQYF.

The CDR3: CASSSRPGQGDSGANVLTF. The CDR3 coding sequence is TGTGCCAGTAGTTCCCGACCGGGACAGGGGGATTCCGGGGCCAACGTCCTGACTTTC. V gene TRBV19 combines with J gene TRBJ2-6, with TRBD1 matching over 11 bases. Germline CDR1 reads LNHDA; CDR2 reads SQIVND (reference sequence). The CDR3 runs to 19 residues. The V segment lost 5 bases and the J segment 4 bases; nucleotides outside the gene matches: 13.

The chain employs TRBV10-3 and TRBJ1-1; maybe TRBD1 (6 bases). Trimming took 3 bases from V and 0 from J, leaving 14 bases between them. CDR3 length: 16 residues. Germline CDR1 is ENHRY and CDR2 is SYGVKD. The CDR3 DNA follows: TGTGCCATCAGTGAAGGGCAGGGGCCCATGAACACTGAAGCTTTCTTT. It specifies CAISEGQGPMNTEAFF.

The rearrangement links TRBV6-1 to TRBJ2-1; D may be TRBD2 (5 bases). Germline V gene sequence: CDR1 MNHNS, CDR2 SASEGT. Trimming stripped 8 bases from V and 0 bases from J, with 11 bases between. This CDR3 region has 14 residues. The chain's CDR3 is CASWTASSYNEQFF. Here the CDR3 DNA reads TGTGCCAGCTGGACTGCCAGCTCCTACAATGAGCAGTTCTTC.

The chain joins TRBV5-6 to TRBJ2-2, with TRBD1 matching over 7 bases. Germline V gene lookup returns CDR1 SGHDT and CDR2 YYEEEE. The CDR3 has 15 amino acids. V gave up 4 bases and J gave up 5 bases; unmatched junction bases: 8. Written as DNA, the CDR3 is TGTGCCAGCAGCCTGGGACAGCCGATTACCGGGGAGCTGTTTTTT. This translates into CASSLGQPITGELFF.

This chain uses TRBV7-9 with TRBJ2-7; D uncertain. With 1 base removed from V and 1 base from J, the gap between germline ends came to 14 bases. The CDR3 length is 16 residues. Per germline, CDR1 SEHNR and CDR2 FQNEAQ (reference sequence). The CDR3 region has the DNA TGTGCCAGCAGCTTAGGTTACCCACTCGGGTCCTACGAGCAGTACTTC. It encodes CASSLGYPLGSYEQYF. The full variable domain, rest sourced from reference TRBV7-9 and TRBJ2-7, is DTGVSQNPRHKITKRGQNVTFRCDPISEHNRLYWYRQTLGQGPEFLTYFQNEAQLEKSRLLSDRFSAERPKGSFSTLEIQRTEQGDSAMYLCASSLGYPLGSYEQYFGPGTRLTVT.

The V gene is TRBV5-1, the J gene TRBJ2-7; 9 bases map to TRBD1. V lost 4 bases to trimming and J lost 5 bases; unmatched junction nucleotides: 16. Germline V gene lookup returns CDR1 SGHRS and CDR2 YFSETQ. CDR3 size: 17 residues. This CDR3 reads CASSPGTGGPRGDEQYF. DNA of the CDR3: TGCGCCAGCAGCCCGGGAACAGGGGGCCCCAGGGGCGACGAGCAGTACTTC.

The chain carries TRBV5-6 and TRBJ2-3; the D gene is possibly TRBD1 (6 bases). CDR1 is SGHDT and CDR2 is YYEEEE in the germline V gene. The CDR3 is made up of 15 amino acids. Trimming cost V 2 bases and J 0 bases, with 10 bases left between them. The chain's CDR3 is CASSLSGASTDTQYF. CDR3 coding DNA: TGTGCCAGCAGCTTATCAGGGGCGAGCACAGATACGCAGTATTTT.

The rearrangement links TRBV29-1 to TRBJ2-2; TRBD1 is a possible D gene (6 bases). The germline V gene encodes CDR1 SQVTM and CDR2 ANQGSEA. The CDR3 length is 15 residues. V was shortened by 3 bases and J by 4 bases, with 15 bases between the two germline ends. The chain's CDR3 is CSVDSSDRTTGELFF. The DNA for the CDR3 is TGCAGCGTTGACTCTTCCGACAGGACCACCGGGGAGCTGTTTTTT.

J is TRBJ2-1 and V is TRBV4-2; maybe TRBD1 (6 bases). The CDR3 consists of 13 residues. The ends were cut back, 3 bases at V and 8 bases at J, with 11 bases in the middle. The germline V gene has CDR1 LGHNA and CDR2 YNFKEQ. CDR3 DNA: TGTGCCAGCAGCCAGCGGAAGGGGGATGAGCAGTTCTTC. Translation gives CASSQRKGDEQFF.

The chain uses TRBV7-9 and TRBJ2-7, with D possibly being TRBD2 (7 bases). V was shortened by 3 bases and J by 2 bases, with 14 bases between the two germline ends. CDR1 is SEHNR, CDR2 FQNEAQ, per germline (reference sequence). The CDR3 runs 15 residues. The CDR3 DNA follows: TGTGCCAGCAGCTTTGCGGGGGCAGGGGCCTACGAGCAGTACTTC. Protein product: CASSFAGAGAYEQYF. The complete variable domain, with remaining parts taken from reference TRBV7-9 and TRBJ2-7, reads DTGVSQNPRHKITKRGQNVTFRCDPISEHNRLYWYRQTLGQGPEFLTYFQNEAQLEKSRLLSDRFSAERPKGSFSTLEIQRTEQGDSAMYLCASSFAGAGAYEQYFGPGTRLTVT.

V usage is TRBV30 and J usage is TRBJ1-1; no clear D. Trimming took off 2 bases at V and 3 bases at J, with 10 bases between the two ends. The germline gives CDR1 GTSNPN, CDR2 SVGIG (reference sequence). There are 13 residues in the CDR3. The CDR3 bases are TGTGCCTGGAGTTCCGGGATGGACACTGAAGCTTTCTTT. This codes for CAWSSGMDTEAFF.

V usage is TRBV28 and J usage is TRBJ2-7; no definite D call. Germline V lookup: CDR1 MDHEN, CDR2 SYDVKM. V gave up 5 bases and J gave up 4 bases, with 15 bases separating them. This CDR3 has 14 amino acids. This chain's CDR3 is CASSPVVGIYEQYF. The CDR3, as DNA: TGTGCCAGCAGTCCCGTGGTGGGCATTTACGAGCAGTACTTC.

The chain links TRBV6-1 to TRBJ2-2; 7 bases map to TRBD2. Germline CDR1 and CDR2: MNHNS and SASEGT. After removal of 6 bases from V and 3 bases from J, the junction contained 4 bases not matched to a gene. The CDR3 sequence is 14 residues long. The CDR3 reads CASSPGGYTGELFF. DNA of the CDR3: TGTGCCAGCAGCCCCGGGGGGTACACCGGGGAGCTGTTTTTT.

The chain joins TRBV5-4 to TRBJ2-4, with 9 bases matching TRBD1. The germline V gene encodes CDR1 SGHNT and CDR2 YYREEE (reference sequence). This CDR3 region has 15 residues. The V segment lost 6 bases and the J segment 5 bases; nucleotides outside the gene matches: 9. The CDR3: CASTKDRGAENIQYF. As DNA, the CDR3 is TGTGCCAGCACCAAGGACAGGGGAGCGGAAAACATTCAGTACTTC.

This chain connects TRBV6-5 to TRBJ2-1; D is unclear. V was cut by 2 bases and J by 7 bases, with 9 bases left in between. The CDR3 is made up of 13 amino acids. Germline values: CDR1 MNHEY, CDR2 SVGAGI. CDR3 sequence (DNA): TGTGCCAGCAGTTACGGTGTCCGGAATGAGCAGTTCTTC. Protein product: CASSYGVRNEQFF.

This rearrangement joins TRBV9 to TRBJ2-3, with TRBD1 matching 9 bases. The V and J ends lost 0 bases and 5 bases, in that order; junction bases with no gene match: 4. This CDR3 comprises 15 residues. Germline V CDR1 and CDR2: SGDLS, YYNGEE. CDR3 nucleotide sequence: TGTGCCAGCAGCGTAGAACACAGGGGGCAAGATACGCAGTATTTT. This codes for CASSVEHRGQDTQYF.

The genes are TRBV6-5 and TRBJ2-7; no definite D call. Trimming left V 5 bases short and J 3 bases short, with 5 bases between. CDR1 is MNHEY and CDR2 is SVGAGI in the germline V gene. This CDR3 is built from 11 residues. The CDR3 protein is CASSQNYEQYF. The CDR3 DNA reads as TGTGCCAGCAGTCAGAACTACGAGCAGTACTTC.

This clone has just one count. V gene TRBV7-3 combines with J gene TRBJ2-5, with TRBD2 matching over 11 bases. V lost 4 bases, J lost 5 bases, and 6 bases stayed unmatched. The CDR3 consists of 15 residues. Germline values: CDR1 SGHTA, CDR2 FQGTGA. CDR3 in DNA: TGTGCCAGCAGCTCATCCGGGACTAGCGGTGAGACCCAGTACTTC. This gives the protein CASSSSGTSGETQYF.